The present entry profiles one TCR beta chain with its context. Here immunoSEQ multiplex PCR was the method, and the copy in TCRdb shows in-frame clones only, minus some. The sample comprises tens of thousands of clones, around 90% of which are singletons, and 0.25% to 0.3% rests with the top ten. This specimen belongs to a study of technical replicates of blood from a handful of donors. Trimming took 0 bases from V and 3 from J, leaving 13 bases between them. The germline CDR1 and CDR2 sequences are SGHNT and YENEEA. The length of the CDR3 is 16 residues. This clonotype originated in a human donor in good health. The chain couples TRBV11-3 to TRBJ2-3; the D is unclear. Sequencing was performed on T cells isolated from PBMCs. CDR3 sequence (DNA): TGTGCCAGCAGCTTAGATGCACGTACGGTGACAGATACGCAGTATTTT. It is translated as CASSLDARTVTDTQYF.